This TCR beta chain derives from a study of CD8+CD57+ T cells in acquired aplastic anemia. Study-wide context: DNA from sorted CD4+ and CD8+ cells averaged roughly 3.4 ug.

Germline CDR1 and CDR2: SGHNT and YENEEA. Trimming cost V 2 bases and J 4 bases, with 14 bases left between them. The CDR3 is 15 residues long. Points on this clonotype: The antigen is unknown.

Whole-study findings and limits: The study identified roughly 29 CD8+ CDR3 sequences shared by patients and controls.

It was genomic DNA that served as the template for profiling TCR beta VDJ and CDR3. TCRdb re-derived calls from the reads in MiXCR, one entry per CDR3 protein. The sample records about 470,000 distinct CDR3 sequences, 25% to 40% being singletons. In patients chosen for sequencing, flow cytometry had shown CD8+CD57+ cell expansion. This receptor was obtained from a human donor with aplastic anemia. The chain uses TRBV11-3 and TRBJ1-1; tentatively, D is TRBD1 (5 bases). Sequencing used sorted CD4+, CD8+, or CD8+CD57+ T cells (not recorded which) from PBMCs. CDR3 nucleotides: TGTGCCAGCAGCTTAAGTATGGGGGTAAGCACTGAAGCTTTCTTT. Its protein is CASSLSMGVSTEAFF. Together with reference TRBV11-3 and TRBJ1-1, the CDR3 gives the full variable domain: EAGVVQSPRYKIIEKKQPVAFWCNPISGHNTLYWYLQNLGQGPELLIRYENEEAVDDSQLPKDRFSAERLKGVDSTLKIQPAELGDSAVYLCASSLSMGVSTEAFFGQGTRLTVV.